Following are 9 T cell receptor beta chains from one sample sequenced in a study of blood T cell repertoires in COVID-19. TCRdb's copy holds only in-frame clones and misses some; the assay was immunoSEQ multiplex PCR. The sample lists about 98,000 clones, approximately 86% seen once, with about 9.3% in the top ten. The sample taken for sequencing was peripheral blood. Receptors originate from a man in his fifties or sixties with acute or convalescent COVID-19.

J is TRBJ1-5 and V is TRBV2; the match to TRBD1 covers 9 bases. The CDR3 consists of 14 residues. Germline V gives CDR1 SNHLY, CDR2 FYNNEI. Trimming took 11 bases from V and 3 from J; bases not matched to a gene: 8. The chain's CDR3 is CAARGQGLNQPQHF. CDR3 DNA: TGTGCCGCCAGGGGACAGGGCCTCAATCAGCCCCAGCATTTT.

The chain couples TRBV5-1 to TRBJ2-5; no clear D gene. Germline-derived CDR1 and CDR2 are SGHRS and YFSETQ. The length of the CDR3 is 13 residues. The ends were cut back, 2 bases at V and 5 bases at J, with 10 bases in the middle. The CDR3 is CASSFGEVETQYF. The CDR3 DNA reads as TGCGCCAGCAGCTTTGGAGAGGTTGAGACCCAGTACTTC. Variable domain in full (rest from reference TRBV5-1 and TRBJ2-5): KAGVTQTPRYLIKTRGQQVTLSCSPISGHRSVSWYQQTPGQGLQFLFEYFSETQRNKGNFPGRFSGRQFSNSRSEMNVSTLELGDSALYLCASSFGEVETQYFGPGTRLLVL.

The CDR3 loop reads CASSGGLAGGNEQFF. DNA of the CDR3: TGTGCCAGCAGCGGAGGACTAGCGGGTGGCAATGAGCAGTTCTTC. This rearrangement joins TRBV11-3 to TRBJ2-1, with 11 nucleotides matching TRBD2. The CDR3 is 15 amino acids. The V and J ends lost 5 bases and 6 bases, in that order; junction bases with no gene match: 6. Germline-derived CDR1 and CDR2 are SGHNT and YENEEA.

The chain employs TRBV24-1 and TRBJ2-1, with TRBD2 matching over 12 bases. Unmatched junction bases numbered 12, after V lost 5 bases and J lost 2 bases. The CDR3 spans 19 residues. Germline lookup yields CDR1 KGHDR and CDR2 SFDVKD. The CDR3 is CATSGPGLAGGSPYNEQFF. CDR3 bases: TGTGCCACCAGTGGTCCGGGACTAGCGGGTGGAAGCCCCTACAATGAGCAGTTCTTC.

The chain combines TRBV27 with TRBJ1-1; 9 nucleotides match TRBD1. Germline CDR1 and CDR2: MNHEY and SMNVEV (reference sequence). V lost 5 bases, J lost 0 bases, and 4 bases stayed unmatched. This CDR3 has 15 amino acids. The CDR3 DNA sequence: TGTGCCAGCAGTACGACAGGGGGATTGAACACTGAAGCTTTCTTT. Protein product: CASSTTGGLNTEAFF.

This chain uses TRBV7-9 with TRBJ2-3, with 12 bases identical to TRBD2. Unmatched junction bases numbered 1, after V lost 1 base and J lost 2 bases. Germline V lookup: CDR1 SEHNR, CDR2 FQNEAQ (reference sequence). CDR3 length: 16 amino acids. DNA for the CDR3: TGTGCCAGCAGCTTAGGGACTAGCGGGACCACAGATACGCAGTATTTT. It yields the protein CASSLGTSGTTDTQYF. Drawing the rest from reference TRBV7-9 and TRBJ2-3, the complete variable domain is DTGVSQNPRHKITKRGQNVTFRCDPISEHNRLYWYRQTLGQGPEFLTYFQNEAQLEKSRLLSDRFSAERPKGSFSTLEIQRTEQGDSAMYLCASSLGTSGTTDTQYFGPGTRLTVL.

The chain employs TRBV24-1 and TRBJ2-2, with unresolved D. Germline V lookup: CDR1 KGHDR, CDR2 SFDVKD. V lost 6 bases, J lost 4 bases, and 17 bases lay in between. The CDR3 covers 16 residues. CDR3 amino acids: CATSPSGSPGTGELFF. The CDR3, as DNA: TGTGCCACCAGTCCTAGTGGGTCCCCCGGCACCGGGGAGCTGTTTTTT.

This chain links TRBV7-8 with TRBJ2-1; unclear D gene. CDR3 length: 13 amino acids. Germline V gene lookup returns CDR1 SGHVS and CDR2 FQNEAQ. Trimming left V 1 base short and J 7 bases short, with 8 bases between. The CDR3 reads CASSLGEANEQFF. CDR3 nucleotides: TGTGCCAGCAGCTTAGGCGAAGCGAATGAGCAGTTCTTC.

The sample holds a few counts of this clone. CDR3 in DNA: TGTGCCAGCAGCCTAACTTGGGCTAGCGGCCTATACAATGAGCAGTTCTTC. Its translation: CASSLTWASGLYNEQFF. The chain joins TRBV4-2 to TRBJ2-1, with TRBD2 matching 7 bases. CDR1 is LGHNA and CDR2 is YNFKEQ in the germline V gene. Germline trimming cut 4 bases from V and 4 bases from J; bases unmatched to any gene: 13. This CDR3 has 17 amino acids.